This T cell receptor beta chain was sequenced in a study of OX40 agonist ivuxolimab in advanced cancers. Study-wide context: Hepatocellular carcinoma, melanoma, renal cell or head and neck cancer occurred in dose-escalation patients. Age averaged around 54 years (range roughly 23 to 79), and 70% to 85% were male. Points from the study as a whole: Expanded clones tended on average to be more numerous among CD8+ T cells than CD4+.

Sequencing was performed with immunoSEQ multiplex PCR; in TCRdb, only in-frame clones are kept and a portion is missing. This sample carries over 60,000 clones, 80% to 90% of them seen once, and the ten largest clones take approximately 0.94%. As regards this clone: Its antigen remains unknown. The same CDR3 is also encoded by other DNA sequences in this sample.

Germline V lookup: CDR1 SNHLY, CDR2 FYNNEI. The CDR3 contains 11 residues. V was shortened by 1 base and J by 8 bases, with 5 bases between the two germline ends. The V gene is TRBV2, the J gene TRBJ1-2; D call uncertain. The source material was CD4+ or CD8+ T cells sorted from blood, sampled in a trial of the OX40 agonist ivuxolimab. This TCR derives from an adult with an advanced solid tumor such as melanoma, head and neck, liver or kidney cancer. CDR3 sequence (DNA): TGTGCCAGCAGTGAAGATGGGGGCTACACCTTC. Protein product: CASSEDGGYTF.